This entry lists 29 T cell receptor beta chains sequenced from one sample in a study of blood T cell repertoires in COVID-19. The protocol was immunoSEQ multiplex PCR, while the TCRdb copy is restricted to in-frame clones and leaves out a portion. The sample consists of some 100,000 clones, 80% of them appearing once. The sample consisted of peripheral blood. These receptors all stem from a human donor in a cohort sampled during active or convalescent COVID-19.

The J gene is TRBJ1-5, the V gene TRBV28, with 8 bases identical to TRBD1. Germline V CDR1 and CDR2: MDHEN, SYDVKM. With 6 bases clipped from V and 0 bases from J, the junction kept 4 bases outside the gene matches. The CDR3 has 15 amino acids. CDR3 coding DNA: TGTGCCAGCAGGGATACAGGGGGTAGCAATCAGCCCCAGCATTTT. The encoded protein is CASRDTGGSNQPQHF.

The CDR3 sequence: CASSLVFGGSTLAKNIQYF. DNA of the CDR3: TGTGCCAGCAGCTTAGTCTTTGGGGGGTCCACCCTCGCCAAAAACATTCAGTACTTC. The J gene is TRBJ2-4, the V gene TRBV7-8, with D maybe TRBD2 (6 bases). This CDR3 comprises 19 residues. V was trimmed by 1 base and J by 1 base, leaving 20 bases between them. Germline CDR1 reads SGHVS; CDR2 reads FQNEAQ.

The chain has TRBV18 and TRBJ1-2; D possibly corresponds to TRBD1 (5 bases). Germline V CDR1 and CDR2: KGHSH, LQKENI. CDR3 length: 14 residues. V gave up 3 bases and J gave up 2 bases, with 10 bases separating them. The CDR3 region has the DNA TGTGCCAGCTCACCCACGGGGGGGAACTATGGCTACACCTTC. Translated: CASSPTGGNYGYTF.

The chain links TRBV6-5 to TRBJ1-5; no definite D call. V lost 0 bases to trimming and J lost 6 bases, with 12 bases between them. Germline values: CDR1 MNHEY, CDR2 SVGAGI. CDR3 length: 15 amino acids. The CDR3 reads CASSYSARPSQPQHF. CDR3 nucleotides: TGTGCCAGCAGTTACTCAGCCAGGCCCAGTCAGCCCCAGCATTTT.

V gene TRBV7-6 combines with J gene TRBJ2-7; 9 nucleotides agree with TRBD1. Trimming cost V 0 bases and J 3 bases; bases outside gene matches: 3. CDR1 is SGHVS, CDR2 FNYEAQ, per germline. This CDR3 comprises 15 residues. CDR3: CASSLAPGQGYEQYF. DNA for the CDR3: TGTGCCAGCAGCTTAGCCCCGGGACAGGGCTACGAGCAGTACTTC.

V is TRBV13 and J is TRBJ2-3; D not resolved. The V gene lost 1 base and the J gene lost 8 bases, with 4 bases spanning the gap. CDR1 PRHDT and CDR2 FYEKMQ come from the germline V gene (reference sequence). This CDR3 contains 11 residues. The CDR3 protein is CASSLVGTQYF. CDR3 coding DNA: TGTGCCAGCAGCTTAGTCGGTACGCAGTATTTT. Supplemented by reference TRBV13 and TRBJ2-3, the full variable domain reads AAGVIQSPRHLIKEKRETATLKCYPIPRHDTVYWYQQGPGQDPQFLISFYEKMQSDKGSIPDRFSAQQFSDYHSELNMSSLELGDSALYFCASSLVGTQYFGPGTRLTVL.

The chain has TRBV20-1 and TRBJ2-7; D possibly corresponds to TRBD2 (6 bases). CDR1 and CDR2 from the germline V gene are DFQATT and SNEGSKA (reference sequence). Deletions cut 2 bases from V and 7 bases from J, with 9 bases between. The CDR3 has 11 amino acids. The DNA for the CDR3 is TGCAGTGCTAGACTAGCGCGTGAGCAGTACTTC. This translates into CSARLAREQYF.

The CDR3, as DNA: TGCGCCAGCAGGGCTAGCGGCTCCTACGAGCAGTACTTC. Its translation: CASRASGSYEQYF. The chain joins TRBV10-1 to TRBJ2-7; 7 bases are shared with TRBD2. CDR1 and CDR2 (germline): WNHNN, SYGVQD (reference sequence). The J segment lost 0 bases and the V segment lost 6 bases, leaving 2 bases of the junction unmatched. The CDR3 loop spans 13 amino acids.

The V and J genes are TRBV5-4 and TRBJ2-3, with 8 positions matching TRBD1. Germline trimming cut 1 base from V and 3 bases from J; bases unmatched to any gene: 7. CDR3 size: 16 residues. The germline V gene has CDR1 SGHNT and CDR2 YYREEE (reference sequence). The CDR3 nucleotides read TGTGCCAGCAGCTTGTTTACAGGGGGTGGTACAGATACGCAGTATTTT. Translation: CASSLFTGGGTDTQYF.

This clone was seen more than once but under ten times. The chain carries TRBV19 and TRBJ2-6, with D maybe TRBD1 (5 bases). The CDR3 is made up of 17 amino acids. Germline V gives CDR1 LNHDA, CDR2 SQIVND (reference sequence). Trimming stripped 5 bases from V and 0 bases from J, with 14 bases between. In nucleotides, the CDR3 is TGTGCCAGTAGTTACATAACAGGCTACTCTGGGGCCAACGTCCTGACTTTC. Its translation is CASSYITGYSGANVLTF.

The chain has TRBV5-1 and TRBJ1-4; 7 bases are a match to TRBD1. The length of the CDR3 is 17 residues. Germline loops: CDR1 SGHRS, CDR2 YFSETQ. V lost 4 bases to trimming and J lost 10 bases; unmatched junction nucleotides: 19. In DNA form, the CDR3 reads TGCGCCAGCAGCCTGACAGTTCTTCAGGGGGGATTGGGAAAACTGTTTTTT. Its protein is CASSLTVLQGGLGKLFF.

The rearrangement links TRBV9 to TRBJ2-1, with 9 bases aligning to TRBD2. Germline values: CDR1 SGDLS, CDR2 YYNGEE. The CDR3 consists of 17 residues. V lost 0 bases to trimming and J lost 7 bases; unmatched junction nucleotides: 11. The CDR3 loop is CASSVGLSGRSRNEQFF. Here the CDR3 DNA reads TGTGCCAGCAGCGTAGGTCTTAGCGGGAGATCTAGGAATGAGCAGTTCTTC.

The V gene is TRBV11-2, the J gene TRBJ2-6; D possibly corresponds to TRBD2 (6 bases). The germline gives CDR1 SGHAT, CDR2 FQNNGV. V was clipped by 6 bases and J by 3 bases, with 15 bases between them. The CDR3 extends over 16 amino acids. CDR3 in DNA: TGTGCCAGCAGACCGCTGGGGGGTCTTGGGGCCAACGTCCTGACTTTC. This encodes CASRPLGGLGANVLTF.

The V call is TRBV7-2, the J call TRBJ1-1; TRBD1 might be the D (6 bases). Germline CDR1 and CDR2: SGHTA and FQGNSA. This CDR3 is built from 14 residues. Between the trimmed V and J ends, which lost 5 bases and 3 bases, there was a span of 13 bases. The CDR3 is CASSPGGADTEAFF. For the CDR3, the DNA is TGTGCCAGCAGCCCCGGGGGGGCCGACACTGAAGCTTTCTTT.

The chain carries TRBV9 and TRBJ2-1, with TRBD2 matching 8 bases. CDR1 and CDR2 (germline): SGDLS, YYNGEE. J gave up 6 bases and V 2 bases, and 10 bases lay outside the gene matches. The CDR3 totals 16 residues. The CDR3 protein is CASSVQTGTSVNEQFF. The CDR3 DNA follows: TGTGCCAGCAGCGTCCAAACCGGGACTAGTGTCAATGAGCAGTTCTTC.

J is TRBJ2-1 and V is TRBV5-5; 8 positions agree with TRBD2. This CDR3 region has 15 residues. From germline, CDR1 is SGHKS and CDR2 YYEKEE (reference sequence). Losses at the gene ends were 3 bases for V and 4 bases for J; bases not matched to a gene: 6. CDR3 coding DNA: TGTGCCAGCAGCTCAGGAGCGGGAGCGTACAATGAGCAGTTCTTC. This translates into CASSSGAGAYNEQFF.

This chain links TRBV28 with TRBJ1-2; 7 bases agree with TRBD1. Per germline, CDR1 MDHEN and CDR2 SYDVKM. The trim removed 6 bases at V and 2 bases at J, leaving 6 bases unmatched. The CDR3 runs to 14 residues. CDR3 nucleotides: TGTGCCAGCAGGCCACCGGGACAGAACTATGGCTACACCTTC. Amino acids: CASRPPGQNYGYTF.

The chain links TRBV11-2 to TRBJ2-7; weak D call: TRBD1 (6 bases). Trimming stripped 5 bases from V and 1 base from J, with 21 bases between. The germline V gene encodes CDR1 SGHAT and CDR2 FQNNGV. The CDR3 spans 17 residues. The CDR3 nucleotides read TGTGCCAGCAGCACAGGGACACCCGTGGGCCTGTCCTACGAGCAGTACTTC. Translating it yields CASSTGTPVGLSYEQYF.

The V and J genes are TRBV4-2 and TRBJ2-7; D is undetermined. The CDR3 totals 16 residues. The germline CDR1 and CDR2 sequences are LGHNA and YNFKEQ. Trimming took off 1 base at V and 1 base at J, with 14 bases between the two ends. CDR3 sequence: CASSQVARQRSYEQYF. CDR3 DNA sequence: TGTGCCAGCAGCCAAGTCGCCAGACAAAGGTCCTACGAGCAGTACTTC.

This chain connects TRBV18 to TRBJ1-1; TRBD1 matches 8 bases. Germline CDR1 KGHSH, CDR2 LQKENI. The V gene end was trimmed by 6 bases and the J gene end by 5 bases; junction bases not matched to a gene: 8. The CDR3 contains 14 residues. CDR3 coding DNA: TGTGCCAGCTCGACCCAGGGGGCTGGTACTGAAGCTTTCTTT. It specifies CASSTQGAGTEAFF.

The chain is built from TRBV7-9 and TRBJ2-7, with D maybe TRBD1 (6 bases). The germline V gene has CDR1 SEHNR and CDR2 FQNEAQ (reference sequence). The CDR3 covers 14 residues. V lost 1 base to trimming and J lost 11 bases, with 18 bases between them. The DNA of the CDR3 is TGTGCCAGCAGCTTAGACGGGACACAAATCCACGAGTACTTC. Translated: CASSLDGTQIHEYF.

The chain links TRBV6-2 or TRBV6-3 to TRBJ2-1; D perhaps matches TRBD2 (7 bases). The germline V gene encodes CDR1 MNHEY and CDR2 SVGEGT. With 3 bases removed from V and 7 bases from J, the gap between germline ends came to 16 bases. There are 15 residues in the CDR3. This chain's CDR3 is CASSYRGAGGNEQFF. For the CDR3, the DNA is TGTGCCAGCAGTTATCGGGGGGCCGGGGGGAATGAGCAGTTCTTC.

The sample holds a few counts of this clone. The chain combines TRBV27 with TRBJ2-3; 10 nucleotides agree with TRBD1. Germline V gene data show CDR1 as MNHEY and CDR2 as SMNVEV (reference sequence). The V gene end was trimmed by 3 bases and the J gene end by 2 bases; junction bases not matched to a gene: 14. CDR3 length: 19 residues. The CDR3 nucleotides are TGTGCCAGCAGTTTTTTACGACCCGGGACAGGGGCAAACACAGATACGCAGTATTTT. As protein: CASSFLRPGTGANTDTQYF.

Here the CDR3 reads CASSIGQGPYEQYF. DNA for the CDR3: TGTGCCAGCAGTATTGGACAGGGACCCTACGAGCAGTACTTC. The chain links TRBV27 to TRBJ2-7, with 8 bases that match TRBD1. The CDR3 sequence is 14 residues long. Losses at the gene ends were 5 bases for V and 2 bases for J; bases not matched to a gene: 5. CDR1 and CDR2 (germline): MNHEY, SMNVEV (reference sequence).

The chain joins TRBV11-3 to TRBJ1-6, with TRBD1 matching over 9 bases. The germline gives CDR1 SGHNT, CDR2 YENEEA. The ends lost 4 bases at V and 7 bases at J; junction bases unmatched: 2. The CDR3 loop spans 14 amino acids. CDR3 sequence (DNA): TGTGCCAGCAGCTCTGGGACAGGGAATTCACCCCTCCACTTT. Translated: CASSSGTGNSPLHF.

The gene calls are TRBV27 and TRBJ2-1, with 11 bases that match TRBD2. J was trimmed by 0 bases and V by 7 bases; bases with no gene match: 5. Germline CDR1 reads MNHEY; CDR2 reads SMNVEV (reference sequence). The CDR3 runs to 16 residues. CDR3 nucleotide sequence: TGTGCCAGCAATAGCGGGGGGGCCCCCTCCTACAATGAGCAGTTCTTC. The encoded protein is CASNSGGAPSYNEQFF.

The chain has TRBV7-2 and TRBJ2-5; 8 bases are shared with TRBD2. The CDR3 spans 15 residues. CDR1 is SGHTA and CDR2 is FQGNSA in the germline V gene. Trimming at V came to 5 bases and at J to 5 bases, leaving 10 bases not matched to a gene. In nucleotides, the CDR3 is TGTGCCAGCAGCGCGCGGGGGGCTGAAGTGGAGACCCAGTACTTC. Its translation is CASSARGAEVETQYF.

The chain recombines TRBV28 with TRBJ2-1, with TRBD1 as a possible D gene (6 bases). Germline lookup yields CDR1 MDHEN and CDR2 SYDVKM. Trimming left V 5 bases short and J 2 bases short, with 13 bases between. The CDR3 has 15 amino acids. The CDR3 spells CASSTGHPAYNEQFF. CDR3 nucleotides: TGTGCCAGCAGTACGGGACATCCGGCCTACAATGAGCAGTTCTTC.

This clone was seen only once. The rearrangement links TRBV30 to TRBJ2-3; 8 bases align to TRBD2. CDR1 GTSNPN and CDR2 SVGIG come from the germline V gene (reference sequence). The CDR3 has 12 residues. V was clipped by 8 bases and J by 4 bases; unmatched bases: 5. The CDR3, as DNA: TGTGCCCGGACTAGCTTTTCAGATACGCAGTATTTT. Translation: CARTSFSDTQYF.